This TCR beta chain came from a study of T cells in Graves' hyperthyroidism and ophthalmopathy. Amplification of TCR beta CDR3 regions used RNA as the template. A set of HTBI primers served as the primers for a first-round RT-PCR of the TCR CDR3. One entry per CDR3 protein results from TCRdb running MiXCR on the multiplex PCR reads. The sample consists of 610,000 or so distinct CDR3 sequences, about half of them appearing once. Germline assignment: CDR1 DFQATT and CDR2 SNEGSKA (reference sequence). Trimming stripped 5 bases from V and 4 bases from J, with 21 bases between. CDR3 length: 17 residues. Patients aged 18 to 65 had newly diagnosed hyperthyroidism that had lasted under 2 months.

The TCR sequence derives from a woman under 30 with Graves' hyperthyroidism. This chain joins TRBV20-1 and TRBJ2-6; either TRBD1 or TRBD2 may fit D (5 bases each). The sample consisted of peripheral blood or thyroid tissue (not recorded which). In DNA form, the CDR3 reads TGCAGTGCTCCTGATGGGACCCTGAACACCGGGGCCAACGTCCTGACTTTC. It yields the protein CSAPDGTLNTGANVLTF.